A single sample gave rise to the 19 T cell receptor beta chains below, sequenced in a study of PD-1 blockade in mismatch repair-deficient tumors. Measured with immunoSEQ multiplex PCR; TCRdb has only the in-frame clones, and not every one. The data show more than 15,000 clones, about 86% seen once. The sequencing used PBMCs, collected 4 weeks after starting pembrolizumab. The receptor source for this set is an adult with mismatch repair-deficient cancer.

The chain joins TRBV7-2 to TRBJ2-1, with 8 positions matching TRBD2. Germline-derived CDR1 and CDR2 are SGHTA and FQGNSA. The CDR3 consists of 15 residues. With 0 bases clipped from V and 2 bases from J, the junction kept 0 bases outside the gene matches. The DNA for the CDR3 is TGTGCCAGCAGCTTAGCAGCGGGAGCCTACAATGAGCAGTTCTTC. Residues: CASSLAAGAYNEQFF.

This rearrangement joins TRBV9 to TRBJ1-2; no clear D gene. The CDR3 is 14 residues long. CDR1 is SGDLS, CDR2 YYNGEE, per germline. The germline V and J ends were trimmed by 4 bases and 7 bases, with 17 bases remaining between them. The CDR3 here is CASSKTRVALGYTF. In DNA form, the CDR3 reads TGTGCCAGCAGCAAAACTCGGGTGGCCCTTGGCTACACCTTC.

The V call is TRBV6-1, the J call TRBJ1-1; D not resolved. The germline V gene has CDR1 MNHNS and CDR2 SASEGT. Between the trimmed V and J ends, which lost 4 bases and 0 bases, there was a span of 6 bases. The CDR3 spans 13 residues. In nucleotides, the CDR3 is TGTGCCAGCAGTGTATTAGTGAACACTGAAGCTTTCTTT. This encodes CASSVLVNTEAFF.

The gene calls are TRBV30 and TRBJ2-4; D gene ambiguous. The germline V and J ends were trimmed by 0 bases and 6 bases, with 9 bases remaining between them. CDR1 and CDR2 from the germline V gene are GTSNPN and SVGIG (reference sequence). This CDR3 has 13 amino acids. The CDR3 DNA is TGTGCCTGGAGTGTAACCCTAGGAAACATTCAGTACTTC. Its protein is CAWSVTLGNIQYF.

The V call is TRBV10-3, the J call TRBJ1-3; D call uncertain. Trimming stripped 3 bases from V and 2 bases from J, with 11 bases between. The CDR3 loop spans 15 amino acids. The germline V gene encodes CDR1 ENHRY and CDR2 SYGVKD. DNA for the CDR3: TGTGCCATCAGTGACCAAGGACTTACTGGAAACACCATATATTTT. It specifies CAISDQGLTGNTIYF.

The chain carries TRBV7-2 and TRBJ2-1, with 14 bases matching TRBD2. CDR1 and CDR2 from the germline V gene are SGHTA and FQGNSA. The length of the CDR3 is 16 residues. Trimming at V came to 4 bases and at J to 8 bases, leaving 7 bases not matched to a gene. Here the CDR3 DNA reads TGTGCCAGCAGCTCCGTCGGGACTAGCGGGAGCCATGAGCAGTTCTTC. It yields the protein CASSSVGTSGSHEQFF.

This clone came up a few times. The chain uses TRBV2 and TRBJ2-7; 13 positions agree with TRBD2. Per the germline V gene, CDR1 is SNHLY and CDR2 is FYNNEI. J was trimmed by 2 bases and V by 9 bases; bases with no gene match: 13. This CDR3 region has 17 residues. The CDR3 reads CARGRTSGSLTTYEQYF. CDR3 DNA: TGTGCCAGGGGGAGGACTAGCGGGAGTCTTACTACCTACGAGCAGTACTTC.

The CDR3 DNA is TGTGCCAGTAAGGAGGGGGCGAAGCGGGTTAGGAACACTGAAGCTTTCTTT. Its protein product is CASKEGAKRVRNTEAFF. The chain employs TRBV19 and TRBJ1-1; 7 bases are shared with TRBD1. CDR1 and CDR2 from the germline V gene are LNHDA and SQIVND (reference sequence). The CDR3 covers 17 residues. Trimming took 7 bases from V and 1 from J; bases not matched to a gene: 15.

The J gene is TRBJ2-5, the V gene TRBV27; D possibly corresponds to TRBD1 (6 bases). The germline V gene has CDR1 MNHEY and CDR2 SMNVEV (reference sequence). The CDR3 sequence is 13 residues long. The V and J ends lost 3 bases and 9 bases respectively, with 14 bases between them. The CDR3 is CASSLSEGGAQYF. The CDR3 DNA is TGTGCCAGCAGTTTGAGTGAAGGGGGAGCCCAGTACTTC.

This chain joins TRBV6-5 and TRBJ1-1; D gene uncertain. The V end lost 6 bases, the J end lost 1 base, and 15 bases lay between the germline ends. This CDR3 region has 15 residues. From germline, CDR1 is MNHEY and CDR2 SVGAGI. CDR3: CASSLDWRKNTEAFF. DNA of the CDR3: TGTGCCAGCAGCCTCGATTGGAGGAAGAACACTGAAGCTTTCTTT.

The rearrangement links TRBV7-3 to TRBJ2-2, with 7 bases aligning to TRBD1. Germline V lookup: CDR1 SGHTA, CDR2 FQGTGA. The length of the CDR3 is 14 residues. The trim removed 3 bases at V and 6 bases at J, leaving 4 bases unmatched. The chain's CDR3 is CASSFTGDAGELFF. The CDR3, as DNA: TGTGCCAGCAGCTTTACAGGGGATGCCGGGGAGCTGTTTTTT.

The chain links TRBV7-8 to TRBJ2-1; possible D gene TRBD2, 6 bases. The CDR3 is 19 residues long. The V and J ends lost 5 bases and 1 base respectively, with 24 bases between them. Germline V gene data show CDR1 as SGHVS and CDR2 as FQNEAQ. The CDR3 loop is CASSRRGSGLATSYNEQFF. In nucleotides, the CDR3 is TGTGCCAGCAGCCGCCGGGGAAGTGGGCTAGCGACTTCCTACAATGAGCAGTTCTTC.

This clone appeared once. The rearrangement links TRBV15 to TRBJ2-5, with D perhaps matching TRBD1 (6 bases). V was shortened by 0 bases and J by 5 bases, with 10 bases between the two germline ends. The CDR3 has 14 residues. Germline assignment: CDR1 LNHNV and CDR2 YYDKDF (reference sequence). The CDR3 bases are TGTGCCACCAGCAGAGATAGGGGGACCGAGACCCAGTACTTC. Its protein is CATSRDRGTETQYF.

The chain employs TRBV7-9 and TRBJ1-1; D is possibly TRBD1 (5 bases). Looked up from germline, CDR1 is SEHNR and CDR2 is FQNEAQ (reference sequence). CDR3 length: 13 residues. V was clipped by 3 bases and J by 10 bases, with 15 bases between them. CDR3 in amino acids: CASSFGTGEVAFF. In DNA, the CDR3 is TGTGCCAGCAGCTTCGGCACGGGGGAGGTAGCTTTCTTT. The variable domain in full, completed from reference TRBV7-9 and TRBJ1-1, reads DTGVSQNPRHKITKRGQNVTFRCDPISEHNRLYWYRQTLGQGPEFLTYFQNEAQLEKSRLLSDRFSAERPKGSFSTLEIQRTEQGDSAMYLCASSFGTGEVAFFGQGTRLTVV.

This clone was seen once. This rearrangement joins TRBV2 to TRBJ2-6; weak D call: TRBD2 (5 bases). Germline V CDR1 and CDR2: SNHLY, FYNNEI. With 9 bases removed from V and 0 bases from J, the gap between germline ends came to 18 bases. This CDR3 region has 17 residues. This CDR3 reads CASEGIGSRSGANVLTF. The CDR3 nucleotides are TGTGCCAGTGAGGGTATAGGGTCCCGCTCTGGGGCCAACGTCCTGACTTTC.

The rearrangement uses TRBV30 and TRBJ1-5; TRBD1 is a possible D gene (6 bases). The CDR3 is made up of 14 amino acids. Looked up from germline, CDR1 is GTSNPN and CDR2 is SVGIG (reference sequence). V lost 2 bases, J lost 1 base, and 9 bases lay in between. The CDR3 here is CAWSTGLSNQPQHF. Here the CDR3 DNA reads TGTGCCTGGAGTACAGGGTTAAGCAATCAGCCCCAGCATTTT.

CDR3 nucleotide sequence: TGTGCCAGCAGTGCGGGAAACTCCTACGAGCAGTACTTC. Translation gives CASSAGNSYEQYF. The V gene is TRBV2, the J gene TRBJ2-7; maybe TRBD2 (5 bases). Trimming cost V 4 bases and J 0 bases, with 7 bases left between them. Germline V gene lookup returns CDR1 SNHLY and CDR2 FYNNEI. The CDR3 length is 13 residues.

This chain uses TRBV6-6 with TRBJ1-1; TRBD1 matches 11 bases. The CDR3 consists of 13 residues. Germline assignment: CDR1 MNHNY and CDR2 SVGAGI (reference sequence). V dropped 6 bases and J dropped 9; count of bases not matched to a gene: 6. CDR3 nucleotides: TGTGCCAGCAGGCCGGGACAGGGGGGGAAAGCTTTCTTT. It yields the protein CASRPGQGGKAFF.

This clone was detected a few times. This rearrangement joins TRBV11-2 to TRBJ2-7; D might be TRBD1 (5 bases). The V gene lost 2 bases and the J gene lost 0 bases, with 14 bases spanning the gap. The germline V gene encodes CDR1 SGHAT and CDR2 FQNNGV. The CDR3 length is 16 residues. The CDR3 nucleotides read TGTGCCAGCAGCTTAAGAAGGGGCATCAACTCCTACGAGCAGTACTTC. Its translation is CASSLRRGINSYEQYF.